This TCR beta chain was sequenced during a study of T cells after yellow fever vaccination. About this clonotype itself: Its antigen is as yet unknown.

TCRdb reanalysed the 5' RACE reads using MiXCR and keeps one entry per CDR3 protein. This table holds about 160,000 distinct CDR3 sequences, 5.5% to 7.5% found once. Study results and limitations: Reappearing after the booster were most of the clones from primary vaccination (around 96% CD4, roughly 86% CD8). Only a small proportion of the clonotypes turned up in both the CD4 and the CD8 compartments, likely arising from convergent recombination. The bulk population could contribute abundant contaminating clonotypes to FACS-sorted repertoires.

The clonotype originates from a man in his late teens or twenties who received the YFV17D yellow fever vaccine. Sequenced here: CD4+ T cells sorted from PBMCs, sampled 4 to 5 days after the first yellow fever vaccination.

CDR3 nucleotides: TGTGCCAGCAGACCCCAGCCGGTGGAGACCCAGTACTTC. Encoded protein: CASRPQPVETQYF. This sequence joins TRBV12-3 or TRBV12-4 and TRBJ2-5; D not resolved. Trimming shortened V by 6 bases and J by 5 bases, and 13 bases separated the two germline ends. There are 13 residues in the CDR3.